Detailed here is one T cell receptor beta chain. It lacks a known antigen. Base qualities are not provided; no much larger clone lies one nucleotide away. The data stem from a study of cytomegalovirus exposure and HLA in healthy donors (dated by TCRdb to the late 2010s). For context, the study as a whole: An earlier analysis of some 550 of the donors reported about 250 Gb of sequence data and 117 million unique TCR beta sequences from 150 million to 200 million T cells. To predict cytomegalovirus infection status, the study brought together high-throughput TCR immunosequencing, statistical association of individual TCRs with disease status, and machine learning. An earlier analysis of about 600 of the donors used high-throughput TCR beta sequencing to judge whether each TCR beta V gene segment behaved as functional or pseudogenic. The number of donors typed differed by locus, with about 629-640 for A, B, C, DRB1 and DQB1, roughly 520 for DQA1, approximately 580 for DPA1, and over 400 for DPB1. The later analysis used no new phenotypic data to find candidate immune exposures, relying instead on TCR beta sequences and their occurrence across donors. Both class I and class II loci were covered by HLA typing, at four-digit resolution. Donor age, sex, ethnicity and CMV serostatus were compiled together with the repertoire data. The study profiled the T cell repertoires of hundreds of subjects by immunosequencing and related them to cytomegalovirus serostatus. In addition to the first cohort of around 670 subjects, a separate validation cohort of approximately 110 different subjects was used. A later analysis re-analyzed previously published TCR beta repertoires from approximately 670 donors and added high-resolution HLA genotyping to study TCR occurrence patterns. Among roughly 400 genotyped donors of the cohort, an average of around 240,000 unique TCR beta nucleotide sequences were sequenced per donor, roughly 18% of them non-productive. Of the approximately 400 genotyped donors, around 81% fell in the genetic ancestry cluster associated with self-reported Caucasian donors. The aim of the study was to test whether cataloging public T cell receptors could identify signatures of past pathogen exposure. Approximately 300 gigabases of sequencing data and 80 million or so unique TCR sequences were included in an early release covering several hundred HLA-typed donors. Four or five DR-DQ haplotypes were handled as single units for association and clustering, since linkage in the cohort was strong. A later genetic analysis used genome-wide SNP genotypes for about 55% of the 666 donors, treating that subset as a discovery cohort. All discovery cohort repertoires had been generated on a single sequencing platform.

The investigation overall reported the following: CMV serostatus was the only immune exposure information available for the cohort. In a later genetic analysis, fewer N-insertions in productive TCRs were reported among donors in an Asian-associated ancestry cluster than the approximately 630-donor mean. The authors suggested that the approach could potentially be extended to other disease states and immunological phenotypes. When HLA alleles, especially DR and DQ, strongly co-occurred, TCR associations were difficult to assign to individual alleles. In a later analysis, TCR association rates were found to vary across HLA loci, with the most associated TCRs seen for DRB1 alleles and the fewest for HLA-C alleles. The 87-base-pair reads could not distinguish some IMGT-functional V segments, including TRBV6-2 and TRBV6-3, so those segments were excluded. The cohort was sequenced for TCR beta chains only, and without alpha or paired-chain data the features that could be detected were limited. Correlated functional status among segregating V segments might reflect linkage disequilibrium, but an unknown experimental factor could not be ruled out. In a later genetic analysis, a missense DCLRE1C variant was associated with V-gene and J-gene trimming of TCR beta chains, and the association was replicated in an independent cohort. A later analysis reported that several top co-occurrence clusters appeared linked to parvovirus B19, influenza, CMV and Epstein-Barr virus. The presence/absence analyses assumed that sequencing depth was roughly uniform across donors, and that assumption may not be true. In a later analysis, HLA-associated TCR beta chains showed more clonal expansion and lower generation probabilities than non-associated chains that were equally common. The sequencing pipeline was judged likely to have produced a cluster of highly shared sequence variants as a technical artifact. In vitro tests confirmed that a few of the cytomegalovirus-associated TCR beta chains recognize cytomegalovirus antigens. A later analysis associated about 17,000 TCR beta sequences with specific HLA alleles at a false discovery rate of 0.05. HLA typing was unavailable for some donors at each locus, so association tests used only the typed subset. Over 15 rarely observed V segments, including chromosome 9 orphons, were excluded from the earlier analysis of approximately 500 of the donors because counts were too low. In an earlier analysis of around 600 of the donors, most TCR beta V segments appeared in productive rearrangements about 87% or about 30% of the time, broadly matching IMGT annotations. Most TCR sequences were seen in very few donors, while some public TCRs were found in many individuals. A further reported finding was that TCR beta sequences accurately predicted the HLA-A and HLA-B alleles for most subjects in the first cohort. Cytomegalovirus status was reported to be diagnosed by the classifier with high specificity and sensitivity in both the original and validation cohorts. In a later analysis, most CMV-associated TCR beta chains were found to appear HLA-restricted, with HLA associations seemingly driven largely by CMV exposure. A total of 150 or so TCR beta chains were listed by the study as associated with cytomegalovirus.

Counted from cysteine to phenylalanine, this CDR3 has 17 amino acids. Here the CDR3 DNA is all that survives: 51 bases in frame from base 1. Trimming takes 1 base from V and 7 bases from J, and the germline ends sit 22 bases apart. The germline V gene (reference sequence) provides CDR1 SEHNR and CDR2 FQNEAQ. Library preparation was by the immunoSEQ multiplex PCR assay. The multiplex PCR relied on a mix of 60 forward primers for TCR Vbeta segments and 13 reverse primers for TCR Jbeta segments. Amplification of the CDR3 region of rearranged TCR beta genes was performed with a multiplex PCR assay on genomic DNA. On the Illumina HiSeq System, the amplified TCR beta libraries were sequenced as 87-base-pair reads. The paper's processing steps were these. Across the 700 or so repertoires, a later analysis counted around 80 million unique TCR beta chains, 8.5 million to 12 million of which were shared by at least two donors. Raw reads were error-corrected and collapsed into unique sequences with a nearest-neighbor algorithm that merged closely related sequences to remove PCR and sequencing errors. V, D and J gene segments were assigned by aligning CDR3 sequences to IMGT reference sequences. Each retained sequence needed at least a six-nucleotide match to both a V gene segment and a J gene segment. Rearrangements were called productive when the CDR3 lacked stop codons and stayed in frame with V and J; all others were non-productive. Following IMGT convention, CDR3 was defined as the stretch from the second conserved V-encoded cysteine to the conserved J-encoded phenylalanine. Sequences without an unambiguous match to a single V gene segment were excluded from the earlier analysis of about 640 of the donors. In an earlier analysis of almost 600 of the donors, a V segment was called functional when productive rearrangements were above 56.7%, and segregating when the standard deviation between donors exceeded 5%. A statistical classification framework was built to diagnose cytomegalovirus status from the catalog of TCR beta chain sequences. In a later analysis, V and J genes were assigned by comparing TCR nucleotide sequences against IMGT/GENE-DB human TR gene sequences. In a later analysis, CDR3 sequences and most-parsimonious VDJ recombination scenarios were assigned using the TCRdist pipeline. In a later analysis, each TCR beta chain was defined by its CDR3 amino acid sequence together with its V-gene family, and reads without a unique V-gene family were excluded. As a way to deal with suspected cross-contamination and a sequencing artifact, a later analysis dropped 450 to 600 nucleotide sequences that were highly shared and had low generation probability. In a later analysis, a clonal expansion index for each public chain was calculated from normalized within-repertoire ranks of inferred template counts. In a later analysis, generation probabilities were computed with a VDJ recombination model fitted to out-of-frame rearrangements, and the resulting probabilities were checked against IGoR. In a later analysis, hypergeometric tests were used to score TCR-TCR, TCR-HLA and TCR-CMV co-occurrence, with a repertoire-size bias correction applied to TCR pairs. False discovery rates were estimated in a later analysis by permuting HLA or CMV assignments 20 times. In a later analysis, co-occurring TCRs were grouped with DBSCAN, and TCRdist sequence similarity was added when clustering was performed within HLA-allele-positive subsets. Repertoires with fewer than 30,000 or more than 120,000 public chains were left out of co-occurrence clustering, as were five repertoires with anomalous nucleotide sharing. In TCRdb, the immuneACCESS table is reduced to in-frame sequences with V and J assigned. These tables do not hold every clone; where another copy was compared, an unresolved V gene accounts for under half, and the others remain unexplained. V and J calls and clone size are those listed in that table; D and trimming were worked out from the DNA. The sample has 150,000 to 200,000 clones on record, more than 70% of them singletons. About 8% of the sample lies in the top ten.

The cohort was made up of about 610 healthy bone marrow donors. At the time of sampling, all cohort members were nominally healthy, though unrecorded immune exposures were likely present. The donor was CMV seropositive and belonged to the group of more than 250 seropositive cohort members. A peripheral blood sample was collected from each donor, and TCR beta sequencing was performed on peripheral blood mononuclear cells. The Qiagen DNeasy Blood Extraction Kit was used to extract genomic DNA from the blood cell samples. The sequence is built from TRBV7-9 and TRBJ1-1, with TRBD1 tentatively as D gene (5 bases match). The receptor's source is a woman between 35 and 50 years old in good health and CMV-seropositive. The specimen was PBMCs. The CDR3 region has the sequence CASSLGGGRQLMCEAFF. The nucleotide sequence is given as TGTGCCAGCAGCTTAGGGGGGGGTCGACAGTTGATGTGTGAAGCTTTCTTT.